This is a list of T cell receptor beta chains from one sample in a study of T cells in Graves' hyperthyroidism and ophthalmopathy. TCRdb ran MiXCR on the multiplex PCR reads and lists one entry per CDR3 protein. The profile shows under 350,000 distinct CDR3 sequences, around 15% of them singletons. Specimen: blood. Every receptor here comes from a woman between 35 and 50 years old with Graves' ophthalmopathy. CDR3s include the opening cysteine and the closing phenylalanine or tryptophan. A D gene is named only where the DNA matches it firmly. Some rows mark clone size as missing; the rest say once, few, many or name a class of expanded clone.

v_call: TRBV7-8; j_call: TRBJ1-1; clone_size: many; d_call: NA; cdr3_aa: CASSLKRGNTEAFF; cdr3_nt: TGTGCCAGCAGCTTAAAAAGGGGGAACACTGAAGCTTTCTTT
v_call: TRBV14; j_call: TRBJ1-1; clone_size: many; d_call: NA; cdr3_aa: CASSQVAGKNTEAFF; cdr3_nt: TGTGCCAGCAGCCAAGTGGCAGGGAAGAACACTGAAGCTTTCTTT
v_call: TRBV7-6; j_call: TRBJ2-5; clone_size: NA; d_call: NA; cdr3_aa: CASSLWGPETQYF; cdr3_nt: TGTGCCAGCAGCTTATGGGGGCCGGAGACCCAGTACTTC
v_call: TRBV27; j_call: TRBJ2-1; clone_size: many; d_call: NA; cdr3_aa: CASSFSGAYNEQFF; cdr3_nt: TGTGCCAGCAGTTTCAGTGGGGCCTACAATGAGCAGTTCTTC
v_call: TRBV6-1; j_call: TRBJ2-5; clone_size: few; d_call: TRBD1; cdr3_aa: CASSPGQGALYF; cdr3_nt: TGTGCCAGCAGCCCTGGACAGGGGGCTCTGTACTTC
v_call: TRBV5-8; j_call: TRBJ2-3; clone_size: many; d_call: NA; cdr3_aa: CASSFQGVADTQYF; cdr3_nt: TGTGCCAGCAGCTTTCAAGGGGTTGCAGATACGCAGTATTTT
v_call: TRBV11-2; j_call: TRBJ2-5; clone_size: many; d_call: TRBD2; cdr3_aa: CASSLAGPGLLQETQYF; cdr3_nt: TGTGCCAGCAGCTTAGCGGGACCGGGACTACTCCAAGAGACCCAGTACTTC
v_call: TRBV11-2; j_call: TRBJ1-1; clone_size: NA; d_call: TRBD1; cdr3_aa: CASSLSGTGWDTEAFF; cdr3_nt: TGTGCCAGCAGCCTCTCCGGGACAGGGTGGGACACTGAAGCTTTCTTT
v_call: TRBV2; j_call: TRBJ1-1; clone_size: many; d_call: NA; cdr3_aa: CASRAGYAFF; cdr3_nt: TGTGCCAGCAGGGCAGGGTACGCTTTCTTT
v_call: TRBV20-1; j_call: TRBJ2-1; clone_size: many; d_call: NA; cdr3_aa: CSARDWQGTYNEQFF; cdr3_nt: TGCAGTGCTAGAGATTGGCAGGGGACCTACAATGAGCAGTTCTTC
v_call: TRBV20-1; j_call: TRBJ2-1; clone_size: few; d_call: TRBD2; cdr3_aa: CSARDLVAGYNEQFF; cdr3_nt: TGCAGTGCTAGAGATTTGGTAGCGGGTTACAATGAGCAGTTCTTC
v_call: TRBV30; j_call: TRBJ1-2; clone_size: many; d_call: TRBD1; cdr3_aa: CAWSRQGFYGYTF; cdr3_nt: TGTGCCTGGAGTCGACAGGGTTTCTATGGCTACACCTTC
v_call: TRBV4-2; j_call: TRBJ2-3; clone_size: NA; d_call: NA; cdr3_aa: CASSQEDYHHTQYF; cdr3_nt: TGTGCCAGCAGCCAAGAGGACTACCACCATACGCAGTATTTT
v_call: TRBV3-1; j_call: TRBJ2-2; clone_size: NA; d_call: TRBD1; cdr3_aa: CASSRGLPGTANTGELFF; cdr3_nt: TGTGCCAGCAGCCGGGGCCTTCCTGGGACAGCGAACACCGGGGAGCTGTTTTTT
v_call: TRBV6-2/TRBV6-3; j_call: TRBJ2-2; clone_size: many; d_call: NA; cdr3_aa: CASSPSGTGELFF; cdr3_nt: TGTGCCAGCAGCCCCTCAGGAACCGGGGAGCTGTTTTTT
v_call: TRBV10-3; j_call: TRBJ1-1; clone_size: many; d_call: NA; cdr3_aa: CAISESRVGNTEAFF; cdr3_nt: TGTGCCATCAGTGAGTCGCGGGTGGGGAACACTGAAGCTTTCTTT